These T cell receptor beta chains were read from a single sample in a study of graft-versus-host responses after intestinal transplantation. Assay used: immunoSEQ multiplex PCR; TCRdb lists only in-frame clones, some missing. The table lists some 13,000 clones, 30% to 35% of them singletons. This material consisted of alloreactive CD4+ T cells from a mixed lymphocyte reaction culture, taken before intestinal transplant. The receptors come from a human patient who received an intestinal transplant. Each CDR3 is given with its conserved first and last residue. The D gene is left open where the match is weak. Not all rows give a size; the values are once, few, many and, for expanded clones, a class.

clone size	V gene	J gene	D gene	CDR3 DNA	CDR3 protein
few	TRBV9	TRBJ2-1	TRBD2	TGTGCCAGCAGCGAATCCAGGGCGGGAGGGCCTGGGTATGAGCAGTTCTTC	CASSESRAGGPGYEQFF
NA	TRBV6-1	TRBJ1-1	TRBD1	TGTGCCAGCAGCCACGGACAGGGAAGGAACACTGAAGCTTTCTTT	CASSHGQGRNTEAFF
NA	TRBV11-2	TRBJ2-3	TRBD1	TGTGCCAGCAGCTTAGATAGGAGACAGGGGGGCACAGATACGCAGTATTTT	CASSLDRRQGGTDTQYF
NA	TRBV11-2	TRBJ2-7	TRBD2	TGTGCCAGCAGCTTAGGACTAGCGGGAAGCTACGAGCAGTACTTC	CASSLGLAGSYEQYF
NA	TRBV5-1	TRBJ1-4	NA	TGCGCCAGCGCCGCGGGTGGGGCGCGAACTAATGAAAAACTGTTTTTT	CASAAGGARTNEKLFF
NA	TRBV6-5	TRBJ2-7	NA	TGTGCCAGCAGTAGGACATCCATCGCCTACGAGCAGTACTTC	CASSRTSIAYEQYF
few	TRBV28	TRBJ1-6	NA	TGTGCCAGCATCAATCTGAGCTCCTATAATTCACCCCTCCACTTT	CASINLSSYNSPLHF
few	TRBV7-3	TRBJ2-7	NA	TGTGCCAGCAGCCTGCCCCCTCGGGGGATCTACGAGCAGTACTTC	CASSLPPRGIYEQYF
once	TRBV10-3	TRBJ2-2	NA	TGTGCCATCAGTGAGCCGGCCCTACAGGGCGGCGGGGAGCTGTTTTTT	CAISEPALQGGGELFF
NA	TRBV6-5	TRBJ1-1	NA	TGTGCCATCAGTGAGTCACAGGTAAAGGCTTTCTTT	CAISESQVKAFF
NA	TRBV27	TRBJ2-7	TRBD2	TGTGCCAGCAGTATTACCCCCGGGGGGGGGAGCTCCTACGAGCAGTACTTC	CASSITPGGGSSYEQYF
NA	TRBV18	TRBJ2-7	TRBD1	TGTGCCAGCTCACCAAGAGGGGACAGGGTCACCTTCGAGCAGTACTTC	CASSPRGDRVTFEQYF
NA	TRBV13	TRBJ2-5	NA	TGTGCCAGCAGCTTATCGGGACTGCAAGAGACCCAGTACTTC	CASSLSGLQETQYF
few	TRBV14	TRBJ2-2	NA	TGTGCCAGCAGCCAACTGGGGGGCTCGAACACCGGGGAGCTGTTTTTT	CASSQLGGSNTGELFF
few	TRBV4-1	TRBJ2-6	TRBD2	TGTGCCAGCAGCCAAACGGGGGGGTCTGGAGCCAACGTCCTGACTTTC	CASSQTGGSGANVLTF
NA	TRBV5-6	TRBJ2-7	NA	TGTGCCAGCAGCTTGGGGAGGGGGGCCCTTTACGAGCAGTACTTC	CASSLGRGALYEQYF